A single sample is the source of the 25 T cell receptor beta chains below, sequenced in a study of OX40 agonist ivuxolimab in advanced cancers. TCRdb's table, derived via immunoSEQ multiplex PCR, lists solely in-frame clones and lacks some. The sample comprises around 50,000 clones, 84% of which are singletons, and about 1.2% rests with the top ten. The material was CD4+ or CD8+ T cells sorted from blood, obtained in a trial of the OX40 agonist ivuxolimab. The receptor set was obtained from an adult with an advanced solid tumor such as melanoma, head and neck, liver or kidney cancer.

The chain joins TRBV6-6 to TRBJ2-1; 9 nucleotides match TRBD1. J was trimmed by 8 bases and V by 4 bases; bases with no gene match: 3. This CDR3 is 13 amino acids long. The germline V gene encodes CDR1 MNHNY and CDR2 SVGAGI (reference sequence). The CDR3 DNA is TGTGCCAGCAGTTTACGGACAGGGGATGAGCAGTTCTTC. Protein product: CASSLRTGDEQFF.

V gene TRBV7-2 combines with J gene TRBJ2-2; D ambiguous. This CDR3 comprises 15 residues. Trimming took 5 bases from V and 1 from J, leaving 11 bases between them. Germline loops: CDR1 SGHTA, CDR2 FQGNSA. The CDR3 coding sequence is TGTGCCAGCAGCCCGGGTGGGGAGAACACCGGGGAGCTGTTTTTT. It codes for CASSPGGENTGELFF.

The V gene is TRBV4-1, the J gene TRBJ2-7; D might be TRBD1 (6 bases). Germline loops: CDR1 MGHRA, CDR2 YSYEKL. The germline V and J ends were trimmed by 2 bases and 2 bases, with 19 bases remaining between them. The CDR3 runs to 17 residues. The CDR3 spells CASSQLPATTGPYEQYF. The CDR3 nucleotides read TGCGCCAGCAGCCAACTTCCGGCAACGACAGGCCCCTACGAGCAGTACTTC.

This chain joins TRBV6-1 and TRBJ2-3; the D is unclear. The CDR3 has 12 amino acids. The ends were cut back, 6 bases at V and 10 bases at J, with 14 bases in the middle. The germline V gene has CDR1 MNHNS and CDR2 SASEGT. Written as DNA, the CDR3 is TGTGCCAGCAGGGAACCAATTCACGCGCAGTATTTT. Its protein is CASREPIHAQYF.

The chain employs TRBV6-1 and TRBJ1-1; TRBD1 is a possible D gene (5 bases). The CDR3 runs to 14 residues. CDR1 and CDR2 (germline): MNHNS, SASEGT. V was shortened by 5 bases and J by 2 bases, with 12 bases between the two germline ends. The CDR3 region has the DNA TGTGCCAGCAGTTGGGCGGGGCCTAACACTGAAGCTTTCTTT. It yields the protein CASSWAGPNTEAFF.

This chain joins TRBV10-3 and TRBJ2-3; 7 nucleotides match TRBD2. V gave up 3 bases and J gave up 7 bases; unmatched junction bases: 13. The germline gives CDR1 ENHRY, CDR2 SYGVKD. The CDR3 consists of 16 residues. CDR3 nucleotides: TGTGCCATCAGTGATCCCCCGGCTAGCGGACTTTATACGCAGTATTTT. This encodes CAISDPPASGLYTQYF.

The V gene is TRBV19, the J gene TRBJ2-3; D unresolved. Per germline, CDR1 LNHDA and CDR2 SQIVND (reference sequence). V gave up 1 base and J gave up 3 bases, with 8 bases separating them. The CDR3 sequence is 14 residues long. The CDR3 sequence is CASSIAWQTDTQYF. The CDR3 DNA reads as TGTGCCAGTAGTATAGCATGGCAGACAGATACGCAGTATTTT.

V usage is TRBV7-2 and J usage is TRBJ1-1; D unclear. The CDR3 spans 15 residues. Germline V gene data show CDR1 as SGHTA and CDR2 as FQGNSA. With 2 bases removed from V and 0 bases from J, the gap between germline ends came to 10 bases. The CDR3 loop is CASSLTPTLNTEAFF. In nucleotides, the CDR3 is TGTGCCAGCAGCTTAACCCCGACCTTGAACACTGAAGCTTTCTTT. Combining the CDR3 with reference TRBV7-2 and TRBJ1-1 gives the whole variable domain GAGVSQSPSNKVTEKGKDVELRCDPISGHTALYWYRQSLGQGLEFLIYFQGNSAPDKSGLPSDRFSAERTGGSVSTLTIQRTQQEDSAVYLCASSLTPTLNTEAFFGQGTRLTVV.

The chain has TRBV2 and TRBJ2-4; 9 bases line up with TRBD1. The CDR3 has 17 residues. Per the germline V gene, CDR1 is SNHLY and CDR2 is FYNNEI. Trimming cost V 6 bases and J 1 base; bases outside gene matches: 10. The DNA of the CDR3 is TGTGCCAGCAGCGCATTAACAGGGGGCGCGGCCAAAAACATTCAGTACTTC. Translation: CASSALTGGAAKNIQYF.

This clone has just one count. The V call is TRBV7-2, the J call TRBJ2-5; weak D call: TRBD1 (7 bases). The V end was cut by 5 bases, the J end by 3 bases, with 16 bases between. The CDR3 is made up of 15 amino acids. Germline values: CDR1 SGHTA, CDR2 FQGNSA. The DNA of the CDR3 is TGTGCCAGCAGCCAAATGGGGGGACAGAAAGAGACCCAGTACTTC. Translation: CASSQMGGQKETQYF.

This chain uses TRBV19 with TRBJ1-5; the D is unclear. With 6 bases removed from V and 2 bases from J, the gap between germline ends came to 17 bases. The CDR3 contains 16 residues. Per germline, CDR1 LNHDA and CDR2 SQIVND (reference sequence). CDR3 coding DNA: TGTGCCAGTAGACCCGAGGTGGGAATCGGCAATCAGCCCCAGCATTTT. Its protein is CASRPEVGIGNQPQHF.

The V call is TRBV7-9, the J call TRBJ2-3, with a possible D match to TRBD2 (5 bases). Trimming left V 2 bases short and J 4 bases short, with 10 bases between. Germline V lookup: CDR1 SEHNR, CDR2 FQNEAQ (reference sequence). The CDR3 extends over 14 amino acids. CDR3: CASSLSGWADTQYF. CDR3 sequence (DNA): TGTGCCAGCAGCTTATCGGGGTGGGCAGATACGCAGTATTTT. Using reference TRBV7-9 and TRBJ2-3 for the parts outside the CDR3, the full variable domain is DTGVSQNPRHKITKRGQNVTFRCDPISEHNRLYWYRQTLGQGPEFLTYFQNEAQLEKSRLLSDRFSAERPKGSFSTLEIQRTEQGDSAMYLCASSLSGWADTQYFGPGTRLTVL.

V is TRBV11-2 and J is TRBJ2-1; no firm D call. Trimming removed 5 bases from V and 4 bases from J, with 18 bases in between. The CDR3 is 16 amino acids. CDR1 and CDR2 (germline): SGHAT, FQNNGV. In DNA form, the CDR3 reads TGTGCCAGCAGCCCCCCGGGCCAGCGCCGATACAATGAGCAGTTCTTC. This gives the protein CASSPPGQRRYNEQFF.

This chain joins TRBV29-1 and TRBJ1-1; D gene uncertain. V lost 4 bases to trimming and J lost 3 bases, with 21 bases between them. The CDR3 sequence is 16 residues long. The germline gives CDR1 SQVTM, CDR2 ANQGSEA. The CDR3 sequence: CSVGGFRGTQDTEAFF. CDR3 bases: TGCAGCGTTGGTGGTTTCCGGGGTACGCAGGACACTGAAGCTTTCTTT.

This chain joins TRBV28 and TRBJ2-7; 9 nucleotides line up with TRBD1. Germline-derived CDR1 and CDR2 are MDHEN and SYDVKM. The CDR3 is 15 residues long. V lost 5 bases and J lost 2; bases outside the gene matches: 7. CDR3 nucleotide sequence: TGTGCCAGCAGTCTCAAACAGGGGGCCCCCTACGAGCAGTACTTC. Translation gives CASSLKQGAPYEQYF. The whole variable domain, remainder taken from reference TRBV28 and TRBJ2-7, is DVKVTQSSRYLVKRTGEKVFLECVQDMDHENMFWYRQDPGLGLRLIYFSYDVKMKEKGDIPEGYSVSREKKERFSLILESASTNQTSMYLCASSLKQGAPYEQYFGPGTRLTVT.

V is TRBV5-1 and J is TRBJ2-7, with unresolved D. This CDR3 has 15 residues. V gave up 0 bases and J gave up 0 bases, with 10 bases separating them. Germline CDR1 is SGHRS and CDR2 is YFSETQ. CDR3: CASSLVVASSYEQYF. In nucleotides, the CDR3 is TGCGCCAGCAGCTTGGTCGTCGCGAGCTCCTACGAGCAGTACTTC. The variable domain in full, with the rest retrieved from reference TRBV5-1 and TRBJ2-7, is KAGVTQTPRYLIKTRGQQVTLSCSPISGHRSVSWYQQTPGQGLQFLFEYFSETQRNKGNFPGRFSGRQFSNSRSEMNVSTLELGDSALYLCASSLVVASSYEQYFGPGTRLTVT.

The count of this clone is one. V gene TRBV7-2 combines with J gene TRBJ2-1, with D possibly being TRBD1 or TRBD2 (5 bases each). Germline loops: CDR1 SGHTA, CDR2 FQGNSA. Trimming stripped 1 base from V and 3 bases from J, with 13 bases between. The CDR3 sequence is 16 residues long. The CDR3 coding sequence is TGTGCCAGCAGCTTAGATGTCGGGGCGGGCTACAATGAGCAGTTCTTC. Protein sequence: CASSLDVGAGYNEQFF.

The rearrangement uses TRBV6-5 and TRBJ2-7; no clear D gene. This CDR3 region has 11 residues. The V and J ends lost 6 bases and 4 bases respectively, with 7 bases between them. Germline-derived CDR1 and CDR2 are MNHEY and SVGAGI. CDR3 coding DNA: TGTGCCAGCAGCCTGGGGTACGAGCAGTACTTC. Translating it yields CASSLGYEQYF.

The gene calls are TRBV14 and TRBJ1-1; unclear D gene. In germline, CDR1 is SGHDN, CDR2 FVKESK. This CDR3 has 14 amino acids. V was shortened by 6 bases and J by 4 bases, with 15 bases between the two germline ends. The CDR3 sequence is CASSPRLGSTEAFF. For the CDR3, the DNA is TGTGCCAGCAGTCCCCGGCTTGGTAGCACTGAAGCTTTCTTT.

Sample share makes this clone medium-sized. The chain combines TRBV19 with TRBJ1-4; D may be TRBD1 (6 bases). The V gene lost 10 bases and the J gene lost 8 bases, with 14 bases spanning the gap. CDR3 size: 12 residues. Germline V CDR1 and CDR2: LNHDA, SQIVND (reference sequence). This CDR3 reads CATKGEAEKLFF. The DNA of the CDR3 is TGTGCCACCAAGGGGGAGGCGGAAAAACTGTTTTTT.

The rearrangement uses TRBV12-5 and TRBJ1-5; 7 bases agree with TRBD1. The germline CDR1 and CDR2 sequences are LGHNT and FRNRAP. The length of the CDR3 is 18 residues. Losses at the gene ends were 6 bases for V and 2 bases for J; bases not matched to a gene: 16. CDR3 loop: CASGNRGDGLWRNQPQHF. The CDR3 region has the DNA TGTGCTAGTGGCAACAGGGGCGACGGGTTGTGGCGCAATCAGCCCCAGCATTTT.

The chain joins TRBV19 to TRBJ2-1; D ambiguous. CDR3 length: 15 amino acids. The germline gives CDR1 LNHDA, CDR2 SQIVND (reference sequence). Deletions cut 5 bases from V and 7 bases from J, with 18 bases between. The CDR3: CASSFFDKPPNEQFF. Here the CDR3 DNA reads TGTGCCAGTAGTTTTTTTGACAAGCCCCCTAATGAGCAGTTCTTC.

The chain combines TRBV28 with TRBJ2-7; D is perhaps TRBD1 (5 bases). Germline V gene data show CDR1 as MDHEN and CDR2 as SYDVKM. The V end was cut by 9 bases, the J end by 6 bases, with 21 bases between. The CDR3 has 14 amino acids. CDR3 nucleotides: TGTGCCAGTGGGGTGACTGCTGATAGGGGCGAGCAGTACTTC. This sequence encodes CASGVTADRGEQYF. The entire variable domain, with the rest obtained from reference TRBV28 and TRBJ2-7, is as follows: DVKVTQSSRYLVKRTGEKVFLECVQDMDHENMFWYRQDPGLGLRLIYFSYDVKMKEKGDIPEGYSVSREKKERFSLILESASTNQTSMYLCASGVTADRGEQYFGPGTRLTVT.

This chain uses TRBV18 with TRBJ1-6; D unresolved. CDR3 length: 18 amino acids. Trimming stripped 2 bases from V and 0 bases from J, with 14 bases between. CDR1 is KGHSH, CDR2 LQKENI, per germline. This CDR3 is CASSPVVVTVSYNSPLHF. The CDR3 nucleotides read TGTGCCAGCTCACCAGTTGTAGTTACAGTCTCCTATAATTCACCCCTCCACTTT. Complete variable domain (other parts from reference TRBV18 and TRBJ1-6): NAGVMQNPRHLVRRRGQEARLRCSPMKGHSHVYWYRQLPEEGLKFMVYLQKENIIDESGMPKERFSAEFPKEGPSILRIQQVVRGDSAAYFCASSPVVVTVSYNSPLHFGNGTRLTVT.

The rearrangement uses TRBV27 and TRBJ2-7; D is perhaps TRBD1 (6 bases). The V gene's germline CDR1 is MNHEY and CDR2 SMNVEV (reference sequence). The V and J ends lost 5 bases and 1 base respectively, with 18 bases between them. This CDR3 region has 16 residues. CDR3 coding DNA: TGTGCCAGCAGTCTCCGGGACAACCGATTGTCCTACGAGCAGTACTTC. Encoded protein: CASSLRDNRLSYEQYF.